A selection of T cell receptor beta chains follows, all from one sample in a study of shared T cell receptors in the human thymus. TCRdb keeps only in-frame clones here, not all; method: immunoSEQ multiplex PCR. The sample has over 350,000 clones; roughly 94% are singletons. Input material: thymocytes. Receptor source: a human donor. CDR3s include the opening cysteine and the closing phenylalanine or tryptophan. The D gene is left open where the match is weak. The size of a clone is reported for some rows only, either as once, few or many, or as a class for expanded clones.

D gene	V gene	J gene	clone size	CDR3 DNA	CDR3 protein
.	TRBV28	TRBJ2-5	.	TGTGCCAGCAGTCTGGGCGTAGCCCGGTTTGGGCAAGAGACCCAGTACTTC	CASSLGVARFGQETQYF
TRBD2	TRBV7-6	TRBJ2-2	once	TGTGCCAGCAGCTTAGGTCTAGCGGGATACGGTTCAGCGAACACCGGGGAGCTGTTTTTT	CASSLGLAGYGSANTGELFF
TRBD1	TRBV12-5	TRBJ2-2	.	TGTGCTAGTGGTTTGTTGCGGGACAGGGGTTCCCGTCCCGCCACCGGGGAGCTGTTTTTT	CASGLLRDRGSRPATGELFF
TRBD1	TRBV6-1	TRBJ1-5	.	TGTGCCAGCAGTGGGACCCGGGACAGGGGAAGGGATCAGCCCCAGCATTTT	CASSGTRDRGRDQPQHF
.	TRBV28	TRBJ1-1	.	TGTGCCAGCAGTTTTCAGCGGGGGCTCTACACTGAAGCTTTCTTT	CASSFQRGLYTEAFF
TRBD1	TRBV5-4	TRBJ2-7	.	TGTGCCAGCAGCCTGTACGGGACAGCCTTCTACGAGCAGTACTTC	CASSLYGTAFYEQYF
TRBD1	TRBV5-1	TRBJ2-7	.	TGCGCCAGCCGTGGACAGGGGGTATACGAGCAGTACTTC	CASRGQGVYEQYF
.	TRBV14	TRBJ2-1	.	TGTGCCAGCAGCCAGACCGCGGGGATGAAACGGGATAATGAGCAGTTCTTC	CASSQTAGMKRDNEQFF
TRBD1	TRBV5-6	TRBJ1-5	.	TGTGCCAGCAGCTCCTTACCGGGACAGAACAATCAGCCCCAGCATTTT	CASSSLPGQNNQPQHF
.	TRBV7-3	TRBJ2-4	.	TGTGCCAGCAGCTTAACCTCCGACGGGGGTTTAGCCAAAAACATTCAGTACTTC	CASSLTSDGGLAKNIQYF
.	TRBV4-1	TRBJ2-5	.	TGCGCCAGCAGCCAAGGTGCTAGCGACATAAAGGTGGAGACCCAGTACTTC	CASSQGASDIKVETQYF
TRBD1	TRBV27	TRBJ2-7	.	TGTGCCAGCAGTAGGGACAGGGACCACGAGCAGTACTTC	CASSRDRDHEQYF
.	TRBV6-5	TRBJ1-4	.	TGTGCCAGCAGTTACTCCAGGGCAGGGACGGAAAAACTGTTTTTT	CASSYSRAGTEKLFF
.	TRBV10-3	TRBJ1-2	.	TGTGCCATCAGCTTTTTCTATGGCTACACCTTC	CAISFFYGYTF
TRBD2	TRBV19	TRBJ2-3	.	TGTGCCAGTAGTCCCCTCCCGTCTAGCGGGGGTACAGATACGCAGTATTTT	CASSPLPSSGGTDTQYF
.	TRBV19	TRBJ2-7	once	TGTGCCAGTAGTATATCAAGACAGGCCTCCTACGAGCAGTACTTC	CASSISRQASYEQYF
.	TRBV15	TRBJ1-4	.	TGTGCCACCAGCCGAAAGCTACGGGCAGGGGAAGAAAAACTGTTTTTT	CATSRKLRAGEEKLFF
TRBD1	TRBV10-2	TRBJ1-3	.	TGCGCCAGCAGTGACAGGGGGTCTGGAAACACCATATATTTT	CASSDRGSGNTIYF
TRBD2	TRBV11-2	TRBJ2-1	.	TGTGCCAGCAGCTTTTCAGCGGGAGGCTTTTATGAGCAGTTCTTC	CASSFSAGGFYEQFF
.	TRBV19	TRBJ1-3	.	TGTGCCAGTACCCAAATAAACACCATATATTTT	CASTQINTIYF
.	TRBV7-3	TRBJ2-1	.	TGTGCCAGCAGCTTGCCTACCTCAGGAGTTGAGCGGCAGTTCTTC	CASSLPTSGVERQFF
TRBD1	TRBV27	TRBJ2-1	.	TGTGCCAGCAGTTTACGCCCCTCCAGGGGGTTTAACTCCTACAATGAGCAGTTCTTC	CASSLRPSRGFNSYNEQFF
TRBD2	TRBV11-2	TRBJ2-7	.	TGTGCCAGCAGCTCAGCGCTAGCGGGTGAGGCCTACGAGCAGTACTTC	CASSSALAGEAYEQYF
.	TRBV2	TRBJ2-7	once	TGTGCCAGCAGTGAACCCGCCCCCCAGGGGGAGGGCTCCTACGAGCAGTACTTC	CASSEPAPQGEGSYEQYF
.	TRBV4-1	TRBJ2-1	once	TGCGCCAGCAGCCAGGGACGAGCGCCCAATGAGCAGTTCTTC	CASSQGRAPNEQFF
TRBD2	TRBV7-2	TRBJ2-3	.	TGTGCCAGCCCTCCTTCTAGCGGGAGCGCAGATACGCAGTATTTT	CASPPSSGSADTQYF
TRBD2	TRBV4-3	TRBJ2-7	.	TGCGCCAGCAGCCAAGAGGGTGGTCTAGCGGCAGCCGAGCAGTACTTC	CASSQEGGLAAAEQYF
.	TRBV12-5	TRBJ2-1	.	TGTGCTAGTGGCTTTTCGGCTTTTGCAATGAAGCAGTTCTTC	CASGFSAFAMKQFF
TRBD1	TRBV14	TRBJ1-1	.	TGTGCCAGCAGCCTAAAAAATGAGACAGGGGGCGCGGTGAACACTGAAGCTTTCTTT	CASSLKNETGGAVNTEAFF
TRBD2	TRBV5-4	TRBJ2-3	.	TGTGCCAGCAGCTTGGCCGGGACTAGCGTTGGAGATACGCAGTATTTT	CASSLAGTSVGDTQYF
.	TRBV11-2	TRBJ2-5	once	TGTGCCAGCAGCTTGACTTCCGACCGGGGCAACCAAGAGACCCAGTACTTC	CASSLTSDRGNQETQYF
.	TRBV11-2	TRBJ2-7	.	TGTGCCAGCAGCCGAGTTTACGAGCAGTACTTC	CASSRVYEQYF
.	TRBV27	TRBJ2-3	.	TGTGCCAGCAGTTTTGGGCTAGCGGGCCTCCCCCAGGGGGCAGATACGCAGTATTTT	CASSFGLAGLPQGADTQYF
TRBD1	TRBV4-3	TRBJ2-6	.	TGCGCCAGCAGCTCACGGACAGGGGGCTTCACTGGGGCCAACGTCCTGACTTTC	CASSSRTGGFTGANVLTF
TRBD2	TRBV4-1	TRBJ2-1	.	TGCGCCAGCAGAGACACTACTAGCGGGAGGATCAATGAGCAGTTCTTC	CASRDTTSGRINEQFF
TRBD2	TRBV7-6	TRBJ2-1	.	TGTGCCAGCAGCACCTCCGGGACTAGAGAGGGGAATGAGCAGTTCTTC	CASSTSGTREGNEQFF
.	TRBV28	TRBJ2-7	once	TGTGCCAGCAGTTTGGAACTAGCCTACGAGCAGTACTTC	CASSLELAYEQYF
.	TRBV29-1	TRBJ2-3	.	TGCAGCGTTACCGGGGGGACAGGCAGCACAGATACGCAGTATTTT	CSVTGGTGSTDTQYF
.	TRBV7-8	TRBJ2-2	once	TGTGCCAGCAGCTTATCATCGGGGGCGTACGGGGAGCTGTTTTTT	CASSLSSGAYGELFF
.	TRBV7-9	TRBJ2-7	.	TGTGCCAGCAGCGAGGGAGTAGAGCAGTACTTC	CASSEGVEQYF
.	TRBV6-6	TRBJ1-5	.	TGTGCCAGCAGTTGGGCAGGGGCCCCTAGCAATCAGCCCCAGCATTTT	CASSWAGAPSNQPQHF
TRBD1	TRBV5-1	TRBJ2-1	.	TGCGCCAGCAGCCCAGGACAGGTGTTCGATGAGCAGTTCTTC	CASSPGQVFDEQFF
.	TRBV10-1	TRBJ2-1	.	TGCGCCAGCGCGAATTGTCTCTTGTCTGGACCAGGATGCTACAATGAGCAGTTCTTC	CASANCLLSGPGCYNEQFF
.	TRBV6-1	TRBJ1-5	.	TGTGCCAGCACTATCACACTGGGAAGCAATCAGCCCCAGCATTTT	CASTITLGSNQPQHF
TRBD2	TRBV27	TRBJ2-1	.	TGTGCCAGCAGTCTCCCGGGACTAGCGGATTACAATGAGCAGTTCTTC	CASSLPGLADYNEQFF
.	TRBV30	TRBJ1-2	.	TGTGCCTGGAGTGTGAGGGCGTCGGGTAACTATGGCTACACCTTC	CAWSVRASGNYGYTF
.	TRBV5-8	TRBJ2-7	.	TGTGCCAGCAGCTTGATTTGCGAGCAGTACTTC	CASSLICEQYF
.	TRBV11-2	TRBJ1-4	once	TGTGCCAGCAGCTTAGATTCGGGTTGGAAACTGTTTTTT	CASSLDSGWKLFF
TRBD1	TRBV7-3	TRBJ2-3	.	TGTGCCAGCAGCTTAAGCTTACAGGGGGCGAGCACAGATACGCAGTATTTT	CASSLSLQGASTDTQYF
.	TRBV28	TRBJ2-3	.	TGTGCCAGCAGCCCCCTCGGGGGCGGACCTAGCACAGATACGCAGTATTTT	CASSPLGGGPSTDTQYF
TRBD2	TRBV2	TRBJ2-3	.	TGTGCCAGCAGTGAGAGTAGCGGGAGAACCACAGATACGCAGTATTTT	CASSESSGRTTDTQYF
TRBD1	TRBV20-1	TRBJ1-2	.	TGCAGTGCTTCGGACAGGGATGGCTACACCTTC	CSASDRDGYTF
.	TRBV2	TRBJ1-2	.	TGTGCCAGCAGTGAAGGCAGGGGTGCGGATGGCTACACCTTC	CASSEGRGADGYTF
TRBD2	TRBV4-1	TRBJ2-7	.	TGCGCCAGCAGCCAAGTGTTGGAAGTGGCGGGAGTGAACGAGCAGTACTTC	CASSQVLEVAGVNEQYF
.	TRBV5-1	TRBJ2-7	.	TGCGCCAGCAGCTTGGCGACAGCTTTCGCCGACGAGCAGTACTTC	CASSLATAFADEQYF
.	TRBV19	TRBJ1-5	.	TGTGCCAGTAGTATGATGTGGGGTCTCCCCAAGCATTTT	CASSMMWGLPKHF
.	TRBV1	TRBJ2-7	.	TGCACCAGCATCAAAGTCTTCCCCCCCCCGGGAATCCACTACTACGAGCAGTACTTC	CTSIKVFPPPGIHYYEQYF
.	TRBV6-5	TRBJ2-5	.	TGTGCCAGCAGCCCTCGTGGGGAGGAGCAGTACTTC	CASSPRGEEQYF
.	TRBV19	TRBJ2-7	once	TGTGCCAGTAGCTCGGGCAGGGGATGCGAGCAGTACTTC	CASSSGRGCEQYF
.	TRBV29-1	TRBJ2-1	.	TGCAGCGTTCGCCTAGCTTACAATGAGCAGTTCTTC	CSVRLAYNEQFF